The 3 T cell receptor beta chains given below trace back to one sample, sequenced in a study of T cell clonotyping in hematopoietic cell transplantation. Measured with immunoSEQ multiplex PCR; TCRdb has only the in-frame clones, and not every one. The sample contains around 13,000 clones, roughly 80% of which appear only once. This material consisted of PBMCs, taken 100 days after allogeneic stem cell transplant. The receptors stem from a female patient between 35 and 55 years old who had an allogeneic stem cell transplant from a related donor, so T cells may come from the graft donor. Some clones in this sample may be carry-over from other donors' samples.

This chain connects TRBV5-1 to TRBJ2-7; 7 bases are a match to TRBD1. V lost 4 bases, J lost 10 bases, and 8 bases stayed unmatched. Germline V CDR1 and CDR2: SGHRS, YFSETQ. The CDR3 contains 12 residues. CDR3 bases: TGCGCCAGCAGCCCTCTAGGACAGGCACAGTACTTC. It yields the protein CASSPLGQAQYF.

A few counts support this clone. The chain links TRBV9 to TRBJ2-3; TRBD2 agrees at 9 bases. Unmatched junction bases numbered 13, after V lost 3 bases and J lost 5 bases. CDR1 and CDR2 from the germline V gene are SGDLS and YYNGEE. This CDR3 contains 17 residues. The CDR3 loop reads CASSAGPAGGYKDTQYF. In DNA form, the CDR3 reads TGTGCCAGCAGCGCGGGGCCCGCGGGAGGGTATAAAGATACGCAGTATTTT.

The CDR3 protein is CASSGYRGGSNQPQHF. Here the CDR3 DNA reads TGTGCCAGCAGTGGGTACAGGGGAGGCAGCAATCAGCCCCAGCATTTT. The chain recombines TRBV6-1 with TRBJ1-5, with TRBD1 identical over 7 bases. Germline trimming cut 4 bases from V and 1 base from J; bases unmatched to any gene: 7. Germline V gene data show CDR1 as MNHNS and CDR2 as SASEGT. The CDR3 is 16 residues long.